The 10 T cell receptor beta chains presented below share a single source sample, sequenced in a study of cytomegalovirus exposure and HLA in healthy donors (dated by TCRdb to 2015 to 2018). The library was built by means of the immunoSEQ multiplex PCR assay. A mixture of 60 forward primers for TCR Vbeta segments and 13 reverse primers for TCR Jbeta segments was used in the multiplex PCR. TCRdb took this table from immuneACCESS and kept in-frame rearrangements with V and J called. Such tables lack part of the clones; where checked against another copy, unresolved V genes explain under half of the gap, and the rest is unexplained. The sample table shows some 140,000 clones, and about four fifths are seen once. Around 4.8% of the sample is in the top ten clones. The sequenced sample was PBMCs. The receptors were sampled from a young man in good health.

The V and J genes are TRBV13 and TRBJ2-1; TRBD2 agrees at 7 bases. Germline trimming cut 8 bases from V and 5 bases from J; bases unmatched to any gene: 12. CDR3 length: 15 amino acids. Germline CDR1 reads PRHDT; CDR2 reads FYEKMQ (reference sequence). In DNA form, the CDR3 reads TGTGCCAGCGGGGGGGGAGGGGACTGGGACAATGAGCAGTTCTTC. Encoded protein: CASGGGGDWDNEQFF.

This sequence joins TRBV10-3 and TRBJ1-1; a weak D match, TRBD1 (6 bases). The V gene's germline CDR1 is ENHRY and CDR2 SYGVKD. Trimming took 5 bases from V and 0 from J, leaving 10 bases between them. The CDR3 totals 14 residues. For the CDR3, the DNA is TGTGCCATCAGTTCACAGGGCCTGAACACTGAAGCTTTCTTT. Its protein is CAISSQGLNTEAFF.

The chain has TRBV11-2 and TRBJ2-3; TRBD2 matches at 9 bases. J lost 3 bases, V lost 5 bases, and 9 bases had no gene match. CDR3 length equals 16 residues. The germline V gene encodes CDR1 SGHAT and CDR2 FQNNGV. The CDR3 DNA follows: TGTGCCAGCAGCGCCTCGGGAGCGGGAGGTACAGATACGCAGTATTTT. This translates into CASSASGAGGTDTQYF.

V usage is TRBV6-1 and J usage is TRBJ1-6; possibly TRBD1 for D (5 bases). The CDR3 has 13 amino acids. With 6 bases removed from V and 6 bases from J, the gap between germline ends came to 9 bases. CDR1 is MNHNS and CDR2 is SASEGT in the germline V gene. The DNA for the CDR3 is TGTGCCAGCAGGCCCAGGGCTAATTCACCCCTCCACTTT. The encoded protein is CASRPRANSPLHF.

The V gene is TRBV13, the J gene TRBJ1-5; the match to TRBD1 covers 7 bases. In germline, CDR1 is PRHDT, CDR2 FYEKMQ (reference sequence). The CDR3 consists of 15 residues. V trimming: 4 bases; J trimming: 0 bases; junction bases outside the gene matches: 3. CDR3 nucleotides: TGTGCCAGCAGCTCCAGGGGGGATAGCAATCAGCCCCAGCATTTT. Translating it yields CASSSRGDSNQPQHF.

The rearrangement links TRBV11-2 to TRBJ2-2, with 7 positions matching TRBD2. Looked up from germline, CDR1 is SGHAT and CDR2 is FQNNGV. Trimming removed 2 bases from V and 6 bases from J; junction bases left unmatched: 9. The CDR3 is 16 residues long. This CDR3 reads CASSLTFLGGAGELFF. The DNA of the CDR3 is TGTGCCAGCAGCTTAACATTCCTGGGGGGGGCCGGGGAGCTGTTTTTT.

The genes are TRBV19 and TRBJ1-2, with unresolved D. Germline lookup yields CDR1 LNHDA and CDR2 SQIVND (reference sequence). Deletions cut 3 bases from V and 3 bases from J, with 11 bases between. The CDR3 loop spans 14 amino acids. CDR3 amino acids: CASSIAVTHYGYTF. The CDR3 region has the DNA TGTGCCAGTAGTATCGCGGTAACGCACTATGGCTACACCTTC.

This clone showed up just once. The chain joins TRBV29-1 to TRBJ2-3; D perhaps matches TRBD2 (6 bases). Trimming pared 7 bases from V and 2 bases from J, leaving 13 bases between. Per germline, CDR1 SQVTM and CDR2 ANQGSEA. CDR3 size: 13 residues. The CDR3 loop reads CSAPGLNTDTQYF. The CDR3 region has the DNA TGCAGCGCACCGGGACTGAACACAGATACGCAGTATTTT.

This clone turned up a few times. The chain uses TRBV5-1 and TRBJ2-1; 8 bases line up with TRBD2. V lost 3 bases, J lost 4 bases, and 12 bases stayed unmatched. Germline V CDR1 and CDR2: SGHRS, YFSETQ. The CDR3 is 17 amino acids. CDR3: CASSSNPGLVGYNEQFF. Written as DNA, the CDR3 is TGCGCCAGCAGCTCGAACCCGGGACTAGTTGGATACAATGAGCAGTTCTTC.

The V call is TRBV18, the J call TRBJ2-1; tentative D call: TRBD2 (6 bases). V was shortened by 6 bases and J by 2 bases, with 14 bases between the two germline ends. Germline V CDR1 and CDR2: KGHSH, LQKENI. CDR3 size: 15 residues. CDR3 sequence: CASSLVGGPYNEQFF. As DNA, the CDR3 is TGTGCCAGCTCCCTTGTCGGGGGACCCTACAATGAGCAGTTCTTC.